This TCR beta chain emerged from a study of PD-1 blockade in classical Hodgkin lymphoma. Study observations and caveats: Among the patients, those starting nivolumab under 1 year after ASCT were excluded.

TCRdb's table, derived via immunoSEQ multiplex PCR, lists solely in-frame clones and lacks some. The sample contains roughly 13,000 clones, 80% of which appear only once. Exposure to brentuximab vedotin varied, and each patient had relapsed following autologous stem cell transplantation. A remark on this clone: What it recognizes is unknown.

Here the sequenced sample was peripheral blood mononuclear cells (PBMCs), taken at baseline. This TCR was sampled from a human donor with classical Hodgkin lymphoma.

The CDR3 here is CASSLAGTSGYNEQFF. The DNA of the CDR3 is TGTGCCAGCAGCTTGGCCGGGACTAGCGGCTACAATGAGCAGTTCTTC. The V and J genes are TRBV7-2 and TRBJ2-1, with 11 nucleotides matching TRBD2. Germline CDR1 reads SGHTA; CDR2 reads FQGNSA. With V trimmed by 3 bases and J by 3 bases, 4 bases remained unmatched. The CDR3 consists of 16 residues.